The text below deals with one T cell receptor beta chain. The data are from a study of blood T cell repertoires in COVID-19. Overall study context: COVID-19 samples, acute and convalescent, were from the United States, Italy and Spain. Sample material is recorded as cDNA or gDNA derived from T cells, B-cell-depleted T cells, or PBMCs.

The CDR3 runs to 15 residues. Germline V gene data show CDR1 as SNHLY and CDR2 as FYNNEI. V dropped 2 bases and J dropped 4 bases, with 11 bases sitting between them. As processed by the authors: How many nucleated cells were present was estimated from reference gene primer amplification. Sequencing was performed with immunoSEQ multiplex PCR; in TCRdb, only in-frame clones are kept and a portion is missing. V, J and clone size were drawn from that table, and D and trimming were deduced from the DNA. The sample includes about 270,000 clones, approximately 83% of them seen just once. The chain carries TRBV2 and TRBJ1-4, with a tentative D call TRBD1 (5 bases). The sample was peripheral blood. The receptor was isolated from a woman in her seventies with acute or convalescent COVID-19. The CDR3 DNA sequence: TGTGCCAGCAGTGAACAACAGGCATTTAATGAAAAACTGTTTTTT. Amino acid sequence: CASSEQQAFNEKLFF.